This T cell receptor (beta chain) is from a study of blood T cell repertoires in COVID-19. Study in general: Spain, Italy and the United States supplied samples that represented acute and convalescent COVID-19.

V dropped 0 bases and J dropped 8; count of bases not matched to a gene: 11. CDR1 SGHRS and CDR2 YFSETQ come from the germline V gene. CDR3 length: 17 amino acids. This table comes from immunoSEQ multiplex PCR, and its TCRdb copy is limited to in-frame clones, with some not included. The table includes roughly 200,000 clones, 70% to 80% detected once. Seattle-derived patients entered the study during active infection and were followed longitudinally. The sequence came from a woman aged 40 to 49 with COVID-19, enrolled during active disease. The chain joins TRBV5-1 to TRBJ1-4; the match to TRBD1 covers 9 bases. The sequencing input was peripheral blood. The chain's CDR3 is CASSLAPPGQGDEKLFF. CDR3 bases: TGCGCCAGCAGCTTGGCGCCACCGGGACAGGGAGACGAAAAACTGTTTTTT. The whole variable domain, filled in from reference TRBV5-1 and TRBJ1-4, reads KAGVTQTPRYLIKTRGQQVTLSCSPISGHRSVSWYQQTPGQGLQFLFEYFSETQRNKGNFPGRFSGRQFSNSRSEMNVSTLELGDSALYLCASSLAPPGQGDEKLFFGSGTQLSVL.